This passage covers 8 T cell receptor beta chains from one sample sequenced in a study of Ad26.COV2.S vaccination and SARS-CoV-2 variants. Treatment specified: roughly 18 received Ad26.COV2.S at low or high dose, single or two shots; 5 received placebo; per-sample allocation not given. At day 63 after the first vaccine or placebo injection, samples were drawn. Here immunoSEQ multiplex PCR was the method, and the copy in TCRdb shows in-frame clones only, minus some. Among about 400,000 clones, about four fifths were seen once, and the ten largest hold about 7.1%. Sequencing was performed on peripheral blood, taken in a trial of Ad26.COV2.S vaccine versus placebo. These receptor sequences come from a person aged 18-65 years who received the Ad26.COV2.S COVID-19 vaccine or a placebo.

The chain joins TRBV7-7 to TRBJ2-2, with unresolved D. V lost 5 bases and J lost 8, with 12 bases in between. Germline CDR1 and CDR2: SSHAT and FNYEAQ (reference sequence). CDR3 size: 13 residues. CDR3 residues: CASSVGSGGELFF. CDR3 coding DNA: TGTGCCAGCAGCGTAGGATCTGGGGGGGAGCTGTTTTTT.

The chain carries TRBV4-3 and TRBJ1-1, with 7 bases matching TRBD1. The CDR3 runs to 15 residues. Germline V gene data show CDR1 as LGHNA and CDR2 as YSLEER. Trimming cost V 2 bases and J 1 base; bases outside gene matches: 4. The DNA for the CDR3 is TGCGCCAGCAGCCAACCGACAGGGCAGAACACTGAAGCTTTCTTT. Translated, it gives CASSQPTGQNTEAFF.

This chain uses TRBV30 with TRBJ2-2, with 10 nucleotides matching TRBD2. The CDR3 is made up of 16 amino acids. Germline loops: CDR1 GTSNPN, CDR2 SVGIG (reference sequence). This chain's CDR3 is CAGLRGAGGTTGELFF. The CDR3 region has the DNA TGTGCTGGACTGAGGGGAGCGGGAGGGACCACCGGGGAGCTGTTTTTT.

The chain combines TRBV5-1 with TRBJ2-3, with D perhaps TRBD2 (5 bases). Trimming took 3 bases from V and 3 from J, leaving 8 bases between them. CDR1 and CDR2 (germline): SGHRS, YFSETQ. This CDR3 is 13 amino acids long. The CDR3 DNA sequence: TGCGCCAGCAGCTACTCGGGGACAGATACGCAGTATTTT. Its translation: CASSYSGTDTQYF. Supplemented by reference TRBV5-1 and TRBJ2-3, the full variable domain reads KAGVTQTPRYLIKTRGQQVTLSCSPISGHRSVSWYQQTPGQGLQFLFEYFSETQRNKGNFPGRFSGRQFSNSRSEMNVSTLELGDSALYLCASSYSGTDTQYFGPGTRLTVL.

There are many counts of this clone. The chain carries TRBV18 and TRBJ1-5; possibly TRBD1 for D (6 bases). V shed 6 bases and J shed 6 bases, with 18 bases lying between them. CDR1 KGHSH and CDR2 LQKENI come from the germline V gene. The CDR3 runs to 15 residues. The CDR3 DNA reads TGTGCCAGCTCCCCAAAAAACAGGGCCGGTCAGCCCCAGCATTTT. This encodes CASSPKNRAGQPQHF.

This sequence joins TRBV19 and TRBJ1-5, with D possibly TRBD1 on 6 matching bases. This CDR3 has 13 amino acids. Per germline, CDR1 LNHDA and CDR2 SQIVND (reference sequence). V was trimmed by 7 bases and J by 3 bases, leaving 10 bases between them. The CDR3 is CASKGGINQPQHF. The CDR3 region has the DNA TGTGCCAGTAAAGGGGGAATCAATCAGCCCCAGCATTTT.

The chain joins TRBV4-3 to TRBJ1-2, with D hard to call. CDR1 is LGHNA, CDR2 YSLEER, per germline. This CDR3 comprises 14 residues. With 1 base removed from V and 2 bases from J, the gap between germline ends came to 8 bases. The CDR3 is CASSQGETNYGYTF. The CDR3 coding sequence is TGCGCCAGCAGCCAAGGCGAGACAAACTATGGCTACACCTTC.

The chain has TRBV6-2 or TRBV6-3 and TRBJ2-1; 9 bases agree with TRBD2. This CDR3 contains 17 residues. Losses at the gene ends were 1 base for V and 7 bases for J; bases not matched to a gene: 11. Germline V gene sequence: CDR1 MNHEY, CDR2 SVGEGT. The CDR3 sequence: CASSYYPFSSGGNEQFF. The CDR3 DNA follows: TGTGCCAGCAGTTACTACCCTTTTAGTAGCGGGGGAAATGAGCAGTTCTTC.